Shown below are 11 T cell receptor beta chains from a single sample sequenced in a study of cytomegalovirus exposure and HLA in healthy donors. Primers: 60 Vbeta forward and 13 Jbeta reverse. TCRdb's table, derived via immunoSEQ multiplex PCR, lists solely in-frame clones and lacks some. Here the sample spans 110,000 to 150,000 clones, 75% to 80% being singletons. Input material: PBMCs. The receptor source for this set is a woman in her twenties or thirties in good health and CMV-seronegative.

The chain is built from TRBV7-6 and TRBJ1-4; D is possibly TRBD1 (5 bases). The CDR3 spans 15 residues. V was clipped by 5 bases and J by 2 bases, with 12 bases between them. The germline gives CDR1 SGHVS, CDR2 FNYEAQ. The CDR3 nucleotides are TGTGCCAGCAGCGTCTCCGGGGGGACTAATGAAAAACTGTTTTTT. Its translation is CASSVSGGTNEKLFF.

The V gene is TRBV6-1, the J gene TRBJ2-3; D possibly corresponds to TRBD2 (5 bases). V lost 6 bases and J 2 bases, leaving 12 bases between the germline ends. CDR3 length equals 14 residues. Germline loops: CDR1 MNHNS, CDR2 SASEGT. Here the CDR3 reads CASSEGLFTDTQYF. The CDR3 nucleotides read TGTGCCAGCAGCGAGGGCCTCTTCACAGATACGCAGTATTTT.

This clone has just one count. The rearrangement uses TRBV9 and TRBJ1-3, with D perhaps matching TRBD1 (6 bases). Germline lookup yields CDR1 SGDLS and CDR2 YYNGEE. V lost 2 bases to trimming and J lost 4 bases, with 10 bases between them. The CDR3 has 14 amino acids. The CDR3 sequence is CASSVAGVGNTIYF. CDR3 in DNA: TGTGCCAGCAGCGTGGCAGGGGTGGGAAACACCATATATTTT. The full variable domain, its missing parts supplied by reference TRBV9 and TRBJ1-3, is DSGVTQTPKHLITATGQRVTLRCSPRSGDLSVYWYQQSLDQGLQFLIQYYNGEERAKGNILERFSAQQFPDLHSELNLSSLELGDSALYFCASSVAGVGNTIYFGEGSWLTVV.

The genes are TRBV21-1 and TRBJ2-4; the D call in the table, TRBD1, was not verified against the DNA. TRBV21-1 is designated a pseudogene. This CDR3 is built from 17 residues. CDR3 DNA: TGTGCCAGCAGTAAAAGGGGGAGCAGTCGAGCCAAAAACATTCAGTACTTC. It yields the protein CASSKRGSSRAKNIQYF.

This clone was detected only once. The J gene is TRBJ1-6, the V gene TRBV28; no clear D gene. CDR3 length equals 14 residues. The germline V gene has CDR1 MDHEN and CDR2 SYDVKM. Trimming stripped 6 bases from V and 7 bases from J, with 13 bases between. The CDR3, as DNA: TGTGCCAGCAGACGGGAGGAACGGAATTCACCCCTCCACTTT. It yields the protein CASRREERNSPLHF.

DNA for the CDR3: TGTGCCAGCAGCCCCGGGACACTGGCTTTCTTT. This gives the protein CASSPGTLAFF. The chain couples TRBV7-2 to TRBJ1-1, with a possible D match to TRBD1 (6 bases). Trimming removed 5 bases at V and 11 bases at J, with 12 bases between. The length of the CDR3 is 11 residues. Germline V CDR1 and CDR2: SGHTA, FQGNSA.

The CDR3 DNA reads as TGTGCCAGCAATAGCGGGCAGAGCTCCTACAATGAGCAGTTCTTC. Translation gives CASNSGQSSYNEQFF. V is TRBV9 and J is TRBJ2-1; 7 bases agree with TRBD2. Per the germline V gene, CDR1 is SGDLS and CDR2 is YYNGEE. The CDR3 consists of 15 residues. J lost 0 bases, V lost 6 bases, and 6 bases had no gene match.

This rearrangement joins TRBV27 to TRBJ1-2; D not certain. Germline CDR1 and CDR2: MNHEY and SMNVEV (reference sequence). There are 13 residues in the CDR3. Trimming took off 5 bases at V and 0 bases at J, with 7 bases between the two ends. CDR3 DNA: TGTGCCAGCAGTGGCCCTCCTAACTATGGCTACACCTTC. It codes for CASSGPPNYGYTF.

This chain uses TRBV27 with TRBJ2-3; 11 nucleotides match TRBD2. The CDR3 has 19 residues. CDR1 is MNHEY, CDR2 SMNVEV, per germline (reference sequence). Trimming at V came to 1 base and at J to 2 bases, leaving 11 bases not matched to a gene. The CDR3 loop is CASSLFSRLAGGPTDTQYF. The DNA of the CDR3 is TGTGCCAGCAGTTTATTTTCCCGCTTAGCGGGGGGGCCCACAGATACGCAGTATTTT.

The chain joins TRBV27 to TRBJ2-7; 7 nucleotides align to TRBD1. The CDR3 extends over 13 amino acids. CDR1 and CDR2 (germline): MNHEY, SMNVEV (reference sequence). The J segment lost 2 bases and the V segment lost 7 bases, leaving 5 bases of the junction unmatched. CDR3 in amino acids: CASKLGGPYEQYF. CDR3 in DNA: TGTGCCAGCAAACTAGGGGGCCCCTACGAGCAGTACTTC.

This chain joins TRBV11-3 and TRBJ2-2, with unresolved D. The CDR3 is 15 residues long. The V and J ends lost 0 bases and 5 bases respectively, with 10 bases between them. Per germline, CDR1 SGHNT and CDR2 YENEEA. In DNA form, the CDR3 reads TGTGCCAGCAGCTTAGACGCAGGCTTGACCGGGGAGCTGTTTTTT. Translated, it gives CASSLDAGLTGELFF.